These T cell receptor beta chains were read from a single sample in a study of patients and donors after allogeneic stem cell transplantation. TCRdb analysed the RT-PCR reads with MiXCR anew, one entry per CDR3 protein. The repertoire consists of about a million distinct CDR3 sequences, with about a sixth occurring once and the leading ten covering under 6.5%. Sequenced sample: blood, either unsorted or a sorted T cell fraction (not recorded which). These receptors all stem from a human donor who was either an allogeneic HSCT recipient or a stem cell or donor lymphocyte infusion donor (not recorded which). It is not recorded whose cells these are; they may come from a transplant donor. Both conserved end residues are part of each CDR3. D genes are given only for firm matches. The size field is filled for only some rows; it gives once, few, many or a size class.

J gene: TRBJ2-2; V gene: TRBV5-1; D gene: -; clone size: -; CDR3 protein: CASSPVGENTGELFF; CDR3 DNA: TGCGCCAGCAGTCCGGTTGGGGAAAACACCGGGGAGCTGTTTTTT
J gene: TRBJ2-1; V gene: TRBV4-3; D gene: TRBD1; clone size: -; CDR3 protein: CASSQALTGENEQFF; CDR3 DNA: TGCGCCAGCAGCCAGGCACTGACAGGGGAGAATGAGCAGTTCTTC
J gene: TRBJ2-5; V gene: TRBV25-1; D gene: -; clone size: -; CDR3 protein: CASSDYKSPSKTQYF; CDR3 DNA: TGTGCCAGCAGTGATTACAAAAGCCCTTCCAAGACCCAGTACTTC
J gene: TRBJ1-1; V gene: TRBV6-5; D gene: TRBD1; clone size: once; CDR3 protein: CASSYWQGAGEAFF; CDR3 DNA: TGTGCCAGCAGTTACTGGCAGGGGGCTGGTGAAGCTTTCTTT
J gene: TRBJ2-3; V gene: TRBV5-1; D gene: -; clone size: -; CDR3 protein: CASSLVGVSTDTQYF; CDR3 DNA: TGCGCCAGCAGCTTGGTGGGGGTGTCCACAGATACGCAGTATTTT
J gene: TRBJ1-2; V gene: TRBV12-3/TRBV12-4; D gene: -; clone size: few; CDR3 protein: CASSPQYNYGYTF; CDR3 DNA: TGTGCCAGCAGTCCGCAGTACAACTATGGCTACACCTTC
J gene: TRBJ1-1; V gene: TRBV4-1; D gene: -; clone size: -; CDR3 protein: CASSPLINWGTEAFF; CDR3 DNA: TGCGCCAGCAGCCCCTTGATCAACTGGGGCACTGAAGCTTTCTTT
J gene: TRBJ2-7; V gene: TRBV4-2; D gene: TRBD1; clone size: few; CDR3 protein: CASSYRHGQGGRNEQYF; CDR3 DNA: TGTGCCAGCAGTTACAGACACGGACAGGGTGGGAGGAACGAGCAGTACTTC
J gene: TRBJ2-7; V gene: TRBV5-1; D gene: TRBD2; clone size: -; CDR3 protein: CASSAGLAGPYEQYF; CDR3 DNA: TGCGCCAGCAGCGCGGGACTAGCGGGACCCTACGAGCAGTACTTC
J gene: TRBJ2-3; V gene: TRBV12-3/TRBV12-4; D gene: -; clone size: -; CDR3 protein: CASSIGTLGTDTQYF; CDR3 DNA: TGTGCCAGCAGTATCGGGACATTAGGTACAGATACGCAGTATTTT
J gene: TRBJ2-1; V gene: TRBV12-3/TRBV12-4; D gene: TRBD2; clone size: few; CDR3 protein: CASSLTSGKLYNEQFF; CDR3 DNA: TGTGCCAGCAGTTTAACTAGCGGGAAACTCTACAATGAGCAGTTCTTC
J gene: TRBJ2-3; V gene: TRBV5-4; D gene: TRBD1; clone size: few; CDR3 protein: CASSQLTGADTQYF; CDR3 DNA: TGTGCCAGCAGCCAACTGACAGGGGCAGATACGCAGTATTTT
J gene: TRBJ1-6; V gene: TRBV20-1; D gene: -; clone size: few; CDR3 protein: CSARGARAANSPLHF; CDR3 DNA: TGCAGTGCTAGAGGTGCCAGGGCGGCCAATTCACCCCTCCACTTT
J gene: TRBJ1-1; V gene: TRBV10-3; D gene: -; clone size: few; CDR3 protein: CATQGKAEAFF; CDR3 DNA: TGTGCCACCCAGGGTAAGGCTGAAGCTTTCTTT
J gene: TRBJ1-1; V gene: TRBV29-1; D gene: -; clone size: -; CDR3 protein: CSVVGGMAEAFF; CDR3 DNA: TGCAGCGTTGTTGGGGGTATGGCTGAAGCTTTCTTT
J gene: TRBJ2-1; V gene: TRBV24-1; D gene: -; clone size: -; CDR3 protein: CATSDLNRVYNEQFF; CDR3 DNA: TGTGCCACCAGTGATTTAAACAGGGTGTACAATGAGCAGTTCTTC
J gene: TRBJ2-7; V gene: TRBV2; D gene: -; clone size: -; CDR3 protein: CASSDPSQVFYEQYF; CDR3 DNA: TGTGCCAGCAGTGACCCAAGTCAGGTTTTCTACGAGCAGTACTTC
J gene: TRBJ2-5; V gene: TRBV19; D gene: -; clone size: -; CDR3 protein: CASSIRRALGETQYF; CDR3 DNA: TGTGCCAGTAGTATCCGGCGGGCCCTGGGGGAGACCCAGTACTTC
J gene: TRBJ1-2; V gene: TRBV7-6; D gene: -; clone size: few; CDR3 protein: CASSFYTANYGYTF; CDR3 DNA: TGTGCCAGCAGCTTCTACACGGCGAACTATGGCTACACCTTC
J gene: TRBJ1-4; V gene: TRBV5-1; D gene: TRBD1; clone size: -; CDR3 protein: CASSLRGGTGNEKLFF; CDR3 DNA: TGCGCCAGCAGCCTCCGAGGCGGGACAGGCAATGAAAAACTGTTTTTT
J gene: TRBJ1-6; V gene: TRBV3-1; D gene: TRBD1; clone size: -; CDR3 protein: CASSQRTTGVTLHF; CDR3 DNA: TGTGCCAGCAGCCAACGGACTACAGGGGTAACCCTCCACTTT
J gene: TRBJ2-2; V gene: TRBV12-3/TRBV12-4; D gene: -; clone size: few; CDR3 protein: CASSPSFSDTGELFF; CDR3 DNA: TGTGCCAGCAGTCCCTCCTTTTCGGACACCGGGGAGCTGTTTTTT
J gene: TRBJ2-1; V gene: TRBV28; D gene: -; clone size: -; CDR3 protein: CASSLADGYNEQFF; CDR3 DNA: TGTGCCAGCAGTTTAGCCGACGGTTACAATGAGCAGTTCTTC
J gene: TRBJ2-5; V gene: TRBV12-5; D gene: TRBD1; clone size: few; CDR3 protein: CASGIQGSATQYF; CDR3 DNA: TGTGCTAGTGGAATACAGGGGTCCGCGACCCAGTACTTC
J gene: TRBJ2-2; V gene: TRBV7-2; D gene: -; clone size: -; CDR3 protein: CASSLKLAGELFF; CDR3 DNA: TGTGCCAGCAGTCTTAAACTCGCCGGGGAGCTGTTTTTT
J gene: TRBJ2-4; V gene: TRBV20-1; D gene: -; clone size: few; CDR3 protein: CSARTAKNIQYF; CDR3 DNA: TGCAGTGCTAGGACAGCCAAAAACATTCAGTACTTC
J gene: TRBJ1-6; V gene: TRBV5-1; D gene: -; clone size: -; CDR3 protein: CASSLQGFSYNSPLHF; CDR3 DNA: TGCGCCAGCAGCTTGCAGGGGTTCTCCTATAATTCACCCCTCCACTTT
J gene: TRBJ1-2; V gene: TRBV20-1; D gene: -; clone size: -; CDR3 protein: CSASKKVYGYTF; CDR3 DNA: TGCAGTGCTAGTAAAAAGGTTTATGGCTACACCTTC
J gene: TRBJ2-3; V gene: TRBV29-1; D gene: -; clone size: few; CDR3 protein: CSVEGGSLGTDTQYF; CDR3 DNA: TGCAGCGTTGAAGGAGGGTCTCTAGGCACAGATACGCAGTATTTT
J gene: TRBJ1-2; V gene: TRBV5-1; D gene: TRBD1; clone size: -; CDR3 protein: CASGVQGADYGYTF; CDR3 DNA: TGCGCCAGCGGCGTACAGGGGGCAGACTATGGCTACACCTTC
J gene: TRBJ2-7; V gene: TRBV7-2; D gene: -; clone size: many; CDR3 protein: CASSLSRSSYEQYF; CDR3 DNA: TGTGCCAGCAGCTTATCGCGCAGCTCCTACGAGCAGTACTTC
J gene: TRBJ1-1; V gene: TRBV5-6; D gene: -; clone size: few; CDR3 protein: CASSSPGSYDEAFF; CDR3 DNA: TGTGCCAGCAGCTCCCCGGGGTCATACGATGAAGCTTTCTTT
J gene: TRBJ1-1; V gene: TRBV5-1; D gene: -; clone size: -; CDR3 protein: CASSRREVTEAFF; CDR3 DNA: TGCGCCAGCAGTAGGAGGGAAGTAACTGAAGCTTTCTTT
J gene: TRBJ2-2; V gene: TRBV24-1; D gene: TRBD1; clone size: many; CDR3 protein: CATSDPNRQGMVGGGELFF; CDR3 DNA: TGTGCCACCAGTGACCCTAACCGACAGGGAATGGTTGGAGGCGGGGAGCTGTTTTTT
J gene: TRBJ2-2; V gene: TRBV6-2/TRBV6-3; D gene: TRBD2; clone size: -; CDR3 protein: CASSTSGLAGVAAGELFF; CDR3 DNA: TGTGCCAGCAGTACCTCGGGACTAGCGGGAGTAGCTGCCGGGGAGCTGTTTTTT
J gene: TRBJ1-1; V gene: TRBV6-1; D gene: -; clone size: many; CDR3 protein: CASGRSPERGTEAFF; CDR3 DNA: TGTGCCAGCGGTCGTTCACCAGAGAGGGGGACTGAAGCTTTCTTT
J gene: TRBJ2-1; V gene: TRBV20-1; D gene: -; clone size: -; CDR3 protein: CSARRATEQFF; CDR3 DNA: TGCAGTGCTAGAAGAGCGACTGAGCAGTTCTTC
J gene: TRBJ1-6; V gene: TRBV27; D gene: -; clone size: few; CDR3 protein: CASSPRDPLSPLHF; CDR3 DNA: TGTGCCAGCAGTCCGCGGGACCCCCTGTCACCCCTCCACTTT
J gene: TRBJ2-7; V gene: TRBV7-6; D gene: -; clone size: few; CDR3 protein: CASSSTENEQYF; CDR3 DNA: TGTGCCAGCAGCTCGACGGAAAACGAGCAGTACTTC
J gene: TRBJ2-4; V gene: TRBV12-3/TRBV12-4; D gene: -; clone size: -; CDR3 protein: CASSYGGPNIQYF; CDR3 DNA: TGTGCCAGCAGTTACGGGGGTCCCAACATTCAGTACTTC
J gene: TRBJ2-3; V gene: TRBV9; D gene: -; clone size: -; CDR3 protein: CASSAPTSTTDTQYF; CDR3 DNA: TGTGCCAGCAGCGCCCCGACATCTACCACAGATACGCAGTATTTT
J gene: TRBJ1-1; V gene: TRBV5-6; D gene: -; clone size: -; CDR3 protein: CASSRQNKNTEAFF; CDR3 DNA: TGTGCCAGCAGCCGACAGAACAAGAACACTGAAGCTTTCTTT
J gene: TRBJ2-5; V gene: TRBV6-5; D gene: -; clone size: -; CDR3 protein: CASSYSISRETQYF; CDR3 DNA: TGTGCCAGCAGTTACTCTATAAGTCGGGAGACCCAGTACTTC
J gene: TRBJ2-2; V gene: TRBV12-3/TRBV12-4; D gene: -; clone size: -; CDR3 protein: CASNLRESGELFF; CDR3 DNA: TGTGCCAGCAACCTAAGGGAGAGCGGGGAGCTGTTTTTT
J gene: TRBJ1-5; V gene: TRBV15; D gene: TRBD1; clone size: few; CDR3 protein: CATSRGQRDQPQHF; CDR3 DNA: TGTGCCACCAGCAGGGGACAGCGAGATCAGCCCCAGCATTTT
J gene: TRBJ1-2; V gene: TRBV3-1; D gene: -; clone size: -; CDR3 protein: CASSHKRTHGYTF; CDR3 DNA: TGTGCCAGCAGCCACAAACGGACCCATGGCTACACCTTC
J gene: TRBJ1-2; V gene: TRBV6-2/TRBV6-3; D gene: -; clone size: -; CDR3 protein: CASHGHPIYGYTF; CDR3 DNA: TGTGCCAGCCATGGGCACCCGATATATGGCTACACCTTC
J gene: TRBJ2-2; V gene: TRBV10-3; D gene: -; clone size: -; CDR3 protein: CATLPGNQNTGELFF; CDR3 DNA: TGTGCCACTCTCCCGGGGAACCAAAACACCGGGGAGCTGTTTTTT
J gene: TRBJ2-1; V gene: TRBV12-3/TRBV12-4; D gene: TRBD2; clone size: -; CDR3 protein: CASSPGLAGAYNEQFF; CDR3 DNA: TGTGCCAGCAGTCCGGGACTAGCGGGAGCCTACAATGAGCAGTTCTTC
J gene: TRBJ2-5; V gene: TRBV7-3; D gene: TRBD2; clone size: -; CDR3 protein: CASSFSGRADETQYF; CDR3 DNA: TGTGCCAGCAGCTTTAGCGGGAGGGCCGATGAGACCCAGTACTTC
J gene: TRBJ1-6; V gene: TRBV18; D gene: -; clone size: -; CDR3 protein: CASSPKDSRDSPLHF; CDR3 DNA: TGTGCCAGCTCTCCTAAAGACAGTCGTGATTCACCCCTCCACTTT
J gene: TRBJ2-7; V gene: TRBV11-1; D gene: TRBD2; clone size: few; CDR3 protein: CASSLQGLAGTRSYEQYF; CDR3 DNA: TGTGCCAGCAGCTTACAGGGACTAGCGGGGACCCGCTCCTACGAGCAGTACTTC
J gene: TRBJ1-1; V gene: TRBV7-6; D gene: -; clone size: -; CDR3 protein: CASSLGSASRAMNTEAFF; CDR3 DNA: TGTGCCAGCAGCTTAGGGAGTGCAAGTAGGGCGATGAACACTGAAGCTTTCTTT
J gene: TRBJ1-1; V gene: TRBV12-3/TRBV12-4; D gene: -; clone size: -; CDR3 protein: CASSSGRGPPNTEAFF; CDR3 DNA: TGTGCTAGCAGTTCTGGTAGGGGCCCACCAAACACTGAAGCTTTCTTT
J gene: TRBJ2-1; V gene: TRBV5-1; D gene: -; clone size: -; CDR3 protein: CASSGATRPNHNEQFF; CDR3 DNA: TGCGCCAGCAGCGGGGCGACTCGCCCCAACCACAATGAGCAGTTCTTC